The entry below describes one T cell receptor (beta chain). Its matching antigen is unknown. The ends were cut back, 5 bases at V and 2 bases at J, with 7 bases in the middle. The germline gives CDR1 LNHDA, CDR2 SQIVND (reference sequence). The CDR3 runs to 13 residues. Researchers barred patients who had uncontrolled infection, other autoimmune disease, pregnancy or lactation. For the diagnoses, clinical symptoms, serum thyroxine and TRAb, thyroid ultrasound and orbital computed tomography were used. This specimen comes from a study of T cells in Graves' hyperthyroidism and ophthalmopathy. Whole-study findings and limits: Most thyroid-expanded clonotypes above 0.001 were also found in blood.

The CDR3 regions of TCR beta were amplified from RNA transcripts. The HTBI primer set served for first-round RT-PCR of the TCR CDR3. TCRdb itself ran the multiplex PCR reads through MiXCR, one entry per CDR3 protein. This table holds approximately 400,000 distinct CDR3 sequences, 25% found once. The rearrangement links TRBV19 to TRBJ1-5; TRBD1 is a possible D gene (6 bases). Input material: blood. The receptor was derived from a man over 45 with Graves' hyperthyroidism. This CDR3 reads CASSWTGNQPQHF. CDR3 nucleotide sequence: TGTGCCAGTAGTTGGACAGGCAATCAGCCCCAGCATTTT.